The present entry profiles one T cell receptor (beta chain) with its context. The sample belongs to a study of blood T cell repertoires in COVID-19. Study information: Whether acute or convalescent, the COVID-19 samples came from the United States, Italy and Spain.

Germline assignment: CDR1 MNHNY and CDR2 SVGAGI (reference sequence). V lost 6 bases, J lost 8 bases, and 16 bases lay in between. The CDR3 has 13 residues. Original methodology: Reference gene primers were amplified, and this amplification served to estimate nucleated cell counts. The protocol was immunoSEQ multiplex PCR, while the TCRdb copy is restricted to in-frame clones and leaves out a portion. D and trimming come from the DNA, and the V and J calls and clone size come from that table. The sample shows about 28,000 clones, 72% of them seen only once. The sequencing input was peripheral blood. The chain is built from TRBV6-6 and TRBJ1-2; D uncertain. The receptor comes from a boy aged 2-15 years with active or convalescent COVID-19. CDR3 loop: CASSPGYLKGYTF. CDR3 nucleotides: TGTGCCAGCAGCCCAGGATACCTTAAGGGCTACACCTTC.